Described below is a single T cell receptor beta chain sequence and its context. The data belong to a study of radiation and T cells in renal cell carcinoma. CDR1 MNHEY and CDR2 SVGAGI come from the germline V gene. The CDR3 is made up of 12 amino acids. Regarding time point: blood 4 weeks post-SBRT, at nephrectomy. The treatment was: 15 Gy SBRT to primary tumor, nephrectomy 4 weeks later. Nephrectomy followed 15 Gy stereotactic body radiation by 4 weeks. After SBRT, blood was collected at 2 and 4 weeks, plus baseline. This renal cell carcinoma was of the clear cell type. Data came from immunoSEQ multiplex PCR; TCRdb stores just in-frame clones and leaves some out. Among about 77,000 clones, roughly 85% were seen once, and the ten largest hold roughly 2.2%.

The sample here was blood, taken from a patient whose treatment included radiotherapy and nephrectomy. V is TRBV6-5 and J is TRBJ2-5, with a tentative D call TRBD2 (6 bases). The J call could be wrong; TRBJ2-7 is a better fit for the DNA end. This TCR was sampled from a woman in her sixties or seventies with renal cell carcinoma. CDR3 DNA sequence: TGTGCCAGCGGACCGCGGGGCTACGAGCAGTACTTC. Its translation is CASGPRGYEQYF.